A selection of T cell receptor beta chains follows, all from one sample in a study of OX40 agonist ivuxolimab in advanced cancers. The table came from immunoSEQ multiplex PCR; TCRdb's copy has only in-frame clones and leaves some out. The data contain around 95,000 clones, roughly 90% of them seen just once; the ten biggest clones take up approximately 0.15%. The sequencing here drew on CD4+ or CD8+ T cells sorted from blood, taken in a trial of the OX40 agonist ivuxolimab. Receptors were obtained from an adult with an advanced solid tumor such as melanoma, head and neck, liver or kidney cancer. CDR3s include the opening cysteine and the closing phenylalanine or tryptophan. D genes are given only for firm matches. Clone size appears in some rows only: once, few, many, or a class for an expanded clone.

V gene: TRBV23-1
J gene: TRBJ1-3
D gene: .
clone size: .
CDR3 protein: CASSQSGALSGNTIYF
CDR3 DNA: TGCGCCAGCAGTCAGTCAGGGGCCCTCTCTGGAAACACCATATATTTT

V gene: TRBV9
J gene: TRBJ2-3
D gene: .
clone size: .
CDR3 protein: CASSVTASTDTQYF
CDR3 DNA: TGTGCCAGCAGCGTAACTGCTAGCACAGATACGCAGTATTTT

V gene: TRBV19
J gene: TRBJ2-3
D gene: .
clone size: .
CDR3 protein: CASSIAAGRCTDTQYF
CDR3 DNA: TGTGCCAGTAGTATAGCGGCAGGGAGGTGCACAGATACGCAGTATTTT

V gene: TRBV30
J gene: TRBJ1-2
D gene: TRBD1
clone size: .
CDR3 protein: CASSGQFYGYTF
CDR3 DNA: TGTGCCAGTTCGGGACAGTTCTACGGCTACACCTTC

V gene: TRBV5-5
J gene: TRBJ1-1
D gene: .
clone size: .
CDR3 protein: CASSFGQGRAFF
CDR3 DNA: TGTGCCAGCAGCTTCGGTCAGGGGAGGGCTTTCTTT

V gene: TRBV6-5
J gene: TRBJ1-4
D gene: .
clone size: .
CDR3 protein: CASSYTTNEKLFF
CDR3 DNA: TGTGCCAGCAGCTATACAACTAATGAAAAACTGTTTTTT

V gene: TRBV7-9
J gene: TRBJ2-7
D gene: .
clone size: .
CDR3 protein: CASSAGWGRPYEQYF
CDR3 DNA: TGTGCCAGCAGCGCAGGATGGGGGAGACCCTACGAGCAGTACTTC

V gene: TRBV11-2
J gene: TRBJ2-7
D gene: .
clone size: .
CDR3 protein: CASSLLVGYEQYF
CDR3 DNA: TGTGCCAGCAGCCTCCTCGTCGGCTACGAGCAGTACTTC

V gene: TRBV19
J gene: TRBJ2-3
D gene: TRBD1
clone size: .
CDR3 protein: CASNPGQGTDTQYF
CDR3 DNA: TGTGCCAGTAACCCGGGACAGGGCACAGATACGCAGTATTTT

V gene: TRBV5-1
J gene: TRBJ1-2
D gene: TRBD1
clone size: .
CDR3 protein: CASSLGQGARGYTF
CDR3 DNA: TGCGCCAGCAGCTTGGGACAGGGGGCAAGGGGCTACACCTTC

V gene: TRBV5-1
J gene: TRBJ2-7
D gene: .
clone size: .
CDR3 protein: CASSSGQTPRYEQYF
CDR3 DNA: TGCGCCAGCAGCTCCGGACAGACCCCCCGCTACGAGCAGTACTTC

V gene: TRBV18
J gene: TRBJ2-1
D gene: TRBD2
clone size: .
CDR3 protein: CASREGSSYNEQFF
CDR3 DNA: TGTGCCAGTAGGGAGGGCAGCTCCTACAATGAGCAGTTCTTC

V gene: TRBV10-2
J gene: TRBJ2-7
D gene: .
clone size: .
CDR3 protein: CASRQVAGLRSSYEQYF
CDR3 DNA: TGCGCCAGCAGGCAAGTGGCGGGACTCAGGAGCTCCTACGAGCAGTACTTC

V gene: TRBV6-1
J gene: TRBJ2-1
D gene: .
clone size: .
CDR3 protein: CASSEPWAGGDNEQFF
CDR3 DNA: TGTGCCAGCAGTGAGCCGTGGGCAGGGGGGGACAATGAGCAGTTCTTC

V gene: TRBV28
J gene: TRBJ2-7
D gene: .
clone size: few
CDR3 protein: CASSLPGYEQYF
CDR3 DNA: TGTGCCAGCAGTTTGCCCGGCTACGAGCAGTACTTC

V gene: TRBV10-3
J gene: TRBJ2-3
D gene: TRBD2
clone size: .
CDR3 protein: CAISGPPTSGGKQNTDTQYF
CDR3 DNA: TGTGCCATCAGTGGCCCCCCTACTAGCGGGGGCAAACAAAACACAGATACGCAGTATTTT

V gene: TRBV9
J gene: TRBJ1-3
D gene: .
clone size: .
CDR3 protein: CASSPAETSGNTIYF
CDR3 DNA: TGTGCCAGCAGCCCCGCCGAGACCTCTGGAAACACCATATATTTT